These T cell receptor beta chains were read from a single sample in a study of blood T cell repertoires in COVID-19. The assay was immunoSEQ multiplex PCR, and TCRdb's table has in-frame clones only and misses some. This repertoire shows a few hundred thousand clones, around 81% found once; its top ten account for approximately 3.6%. The sequenced material came from PBMCs or T cells enriched from blood (not recorded which). The receptors come from a man between 50 and 59 years old who had recovered from COVID-19. Both conserved end residues are trimmed from each CDR3.

j_call v_call cdr3_aa
TRBJ1-1 TRBV24-1 ATTGGRNTEAF
TRBJ2-2 TRBV5-1 ASSLAGYTGELF
TRBJ2-2 TRBV6-5 ASSRWGETGELF
TRBJ1-5 TRBV9 ASSPGTYQPQH
TRBJ1-3 TRBV7-8 ASSLGAQGNTIY
TRBJ1-1 TRBV3-1/TRBV3-2 ASSQAKHMNTEAF
TRBJ1-4 TRBV7-9 ASSLVSGSTNEKLF
TRBJ2-7 TRBV7-9 ASSYQDRGLYEQY
TRBJ1-5 TRBV10-3 AISERDNNQPQH
TRBJ2-2 TRBV7-9 ASSRGLFNTGELF
TRBJ1-2 TRBV7-8 ASSFTRGQGYGYT
TRBJ1-2 TRBV6-5 ASRSGGRYDYGYT
TRBJ1-2 TRBV7-2 ASSLSGQGGYT
TRBJ1-1 TRBV7-8 ASSSEGRGRNTEAF
TRBJ2-3 TRBV9 ASSVEGSGGPRTQY
TRBJ1-2 TRBV4-3 ASSQEVRAGTGNGYT
TRBJ1-2 TRBV4-2 ASSHRDREAYGYT
TRBJ1-2 TRBV5-4 ASSLGTGVSGYT
TRBJ1-2 TRBV11-2 ASSPQGFNYGYT
TRBJ2-4 TRBV3-1/TRBV3-2 ASSQGTSGGENIQY
TRBJ2-1 TRBV29-1 SDGRVNNEQF
TRBJ1-4 TRBV11-3 ASSWGPTGEKLF
TRBJ2-1 TRBV7-3 ASSPAGGPGNEQF
TRBJ2-1 TRBV19 ASRPPGLAGNEQF
TRBJ2-7 TRBV11-2 ASSGPGGYEQY
TRBJ2-7 TRBV6-2/TRBV6-3 ASSKTSGTYEQY
TRBJ1-4 TRBV5-6 ASSSPGQGTNEKLF
TRBJ2-4 TRBV27 ASSFAGGKNIQY
TRBJ1-1 TRBV9 ASSVLGQGGHTEAF
TRBJ2-7 TRBV4-1 ASSQDWSGGSYEQY
TRBJ1-4 TRBV29-1 SVSGVTNEKLF
TRBJ2-5 TRBV7-2 ASSTRQGTVRETQY
TRBJ1-6 TRBV5-1 ASSRTTGEVRTLNSPLH
TRBJ2-7 TRBV5-1 ASSLAPSGSSYEQY
TRBJ1-1 TRBV11-2 ASSLNRGRTEAF
TRBJ2-1 TRBV13 ASSSRTSGVYNEQF
TRBJ2-1 TRBV7-3 ASSLIPTSGRANFYNEQF
TRBJ1-6 TRBV19 ASSIITGGSGSPLH
TRBJ2-4 TRBV11-3 ASSPIGAGKNIQY
TRBJ1-5 TRBV7-6 ASSLAGAQQSNQPQH
TRBJ2-1 TRBV7-3 ASSLSGLAGFREQF
TRBJ2-3 TRBV2 ASGRWRTDTQY
TRBJ1-4 TRBV5-1 ASSLQGATNEKLF
TRBJ1-5 TRBV6-2/TRBV6-3 ASSYGQARKPQH
TRBJ2-7 TRBV3-1/TRBV3-2 ASSPRRTSASYEQY
TRBJ1-1 TRBV10-3 AISYRGTEAF
TRBJ1-2 TRBV18 ASSPATGANYGYT
TRBJ2-7 TRBV6-5 ASRIAGDPYEQY